The 20 T cell receptor beta chains in this list originate from one sample, sequenced in a study of long-term antiretroviral therapy in people with HIV. Assay version v3.0 of immunoSEQ was used, and it was run at survey level. Profiled with immunoSEQ multiplex PCR; TCRdb holds only in-frame clones, not every one. Among about 35,000 clones listed, roughly 74% were seen once. Sequencing used unsorted PBMCs, obtained 3 years after starting antiretroviral therapy. These receptors came from a man aged 50-59 years with HIV.

This clone turned up a few times. One end of the junction does not line up with germline, which may come from a read error. This chain connects TRBV25-1 to TRBJ2-7, with TRBD1 identical over 7 bases. Per germline, CDR1 MGHDK and CDR2 SYGVNS. The CDR3 is 11 amino acids. CDR3 sequence reads: CASSAGQVPHF. The CDR3 nucleotides read TGTGCCAGCAGTGCAGGACAGGTCCCTCACTTC.

The rearrangement joins TRBV5-6 to TRBJ2-1; D call uncertain. CDR1 and CDR2 from the germline V gene are SGHDT and YYEEEE. V lost 1 base to trimming and J lost 9 bases, with 5 bases between them. The CDR3 is 11 amino acids. The CDR3 is CASSLISEQFF. The CDR3 DNA reads as TGTGCCAGCAGCTTGATAAGTGAGCAGTTCTTC.

V gene TRBV5-4 combines with J gene TRBJ2-3; D perhaps matches TRBD1 (6 bases). The CDR3 loop spans 14 amino acids. Germline V gene sequence: CDR1 SGHNT, CDR2 YYREEE (reference sequence). Trimming took off 4 bases at V and 5 bases at J, with 14 bases between the two ends. The CDR3 nucleotides read TGTGCCAGCAGCATAGACAGGCGGATAGATACGCAGTATTTT. Its protein product is CASSIDRRIDTQYF.

V gene TRBV7-9 combines with J gene TRBJ2-1, with D possibly matching TRBD1 (5 bases). CDR3 length equals 15 residues. The germline V and J ends were trimmed by 1 base and 7 bases, with 14 bases remaining between them. Germline V gives CDR1 SEHNR, CDR2 FQNEAQ (reference sequence). CDR3 residues: CASSLGVGVRNEQFF. The CDR3 DNA reads as TGTGCCAGCAGCTTAGGGGTAGGGGTGAGGAATGAGCAGTTCTTC.

The chain has TRBV10-3 and TRBJ2-7; 15 bases align to TRBD2. From germline, CDR1 is ENHRY and CDR2 SYGVKD. CDR3 size: 16 residues. The ends lost 2 bases at V and 4 bases at J; junction bases unmatched: 3. The CDR3 DNA reads TGTGCCATCAGTGAGCCCGGACTAGCGGGGGGGTACGAGCAGTACTTC. Translated: CAISEPGLAGGYEQYF.

CDR3 amino acids: CASSLQLAGVNEQFF. In DNA, the CDR3 is TGTGCCAGCAGCTTACAACTAGCGGGAGTAAATGAGCAGTTCTTC. J is TRBJ2-1 and V is TRBV7-9; 11 bases are a match to TRBD2. Germline lookup yields CDR1 SEHNR and CDR2 FQNEAQ (reference sequence). The CDR3 loop spans 15 amino acids. With 2 bases clipped from V and 7 bases from J, the junction kept 4 bases outside the gene matches. The full variable domain, its missing parts supplied by reference TRBV7-9 and TRBJ2-1, is DTGVSQNPRHKITKRGQNVTFRCDPISEHNRLYWYRQTLGQGPEFLTYFQNEAQLEKSRLLSDRFSAERPKGSFSTLEIQRTEQGDSAMYLCASSLQLAGVNEQFFGPGTRLTVL.

This clone was counted a few times. The chain carries TRBV6-4 and TRBJ2-7; maybe TRBD1 (6 bases). V was cut by 2 bases and J by 7 bases, with 15 bases left in between. The CDR3 spans 14 residues. Germline V gives CDR1 MRHNA, CDR2 SNTAGT. DNA of the CDR3: TGTGCCAGCAGTGACCCCCGGGACACTATTGAGCAGTACTTC. This sequence encodes CASSDPRDTIEQYF.

V gene TRBV5-1 combines with J gene TRBJ2-7; D perhaps matches TRBD2 (8 bases). Germline CDR1 and CDR2: SGHRS and YFSETQ. The V end lost 2 bases, the J end lost 2 bases, and 17 bases lay between the germline ends. The CDR3 consists of 16 residues. CDR3 sequence reads: CASSFGGAGGAYEQYF. In DNA form, the CDR3 reads TGCGCCAGCAGCTTCGGGGGGGCAGGGGGTGCCTACGAGCAGTACTTC.

In DNA, the CDR3 is TGTGCCAGCAGTAGTCAGGGGTCCAGATATGGCTACACCTTC. Translation: CASSSQGSRYGYTF. The chain joins TRBV28 to TRBJ1-2; a weak D match, TRBD1 (6 bases). CDR1 MDHEN and CDR2 SYDVKM come from the germline V gene. Deletions cut 5 bases from V and 5 bases from J, with 15 bases between. The CDR3 covers 14 residues.

The chain is built from TRBV6-5 and TRBJ2-7; TRBD2 aligns across 13 bases. Germline assignment: CDR1 MNHEY and CDR2 SVGAGI. CDR3 size: 15 residues. After removal of 5 bases from V and 5 bases from J, the junction contained 6 bases not matched to a gene. The CDR3 DNA reads TGTGCCAGCAGTCAACTAGCGGGAGGGTCTGACGAGCAGTACTTC. The encoded protein is CASSQLAGGSDEQYF.

The table lists this clone with a few counts. The J gene is TRBJ2-3, the V gene TRBV4-3; perhaps D is TRBD1 or TRBD2 (6 bases each). Germline CDR1 and CDR2: LGHNA and YSLEER. This CDR3 is 17 amino acids long. The V end was cut by 0 bases, the J end by 0 bases, with 13 bases between. CDR3 sequence (DNA): TGCGCCAGCAGCCAAGATGGAGGGGGACTTAGCACAGATACGCAGTATTTT. It codes for CASSQDGGGLSTDTQYF.

The chain links TRBV7-2 to TRBJ2-1; D call uncertain. This CDR3 contains 15 residues. CDR1 is SGHTA, CDR2 FQGNSA, per germline. Trimming removed 1 base from V and 1 base from J, with 8 bases in between. The CDR3 bases are TGTGCCAGCAGCTTAGAGGCCAGGTCCTACAATGAGCAGTTCTTC. It specifies CASSLEARSYNEQFF.

The CDR3 nucleotides read TGCGCCAGCAGCCAAGTTGGACAGTACGAGCAGTACTTC. Its protein is CASSQVGQYEQYF. V and J are TRBV4-1 and TRBJ2-7, with a tentative D call TRBD1 (6 bases). The CDR3 length is 13 residues. Germline V gene sequence: CDR1 MGHRA, CDR2 YSYEKL. V was pared by 1 base and J by 4 bases, with 8 bases between.

V and J are TRBV19 and TRBJ2-1, with D possibly being TRBD2 (6 bases). Trimming cost V 7 bases and J 11 bases, with 12 bases left between them. Germline values: CDR1 LNHDA, CDR2 SQIVND (reference sequence). The CDR3 length is 11 residues. CDR3 DNA: TGTGCCAGTATGGGCGGGATTAAGCAGTTCTTC. It codes for CASMGGIKQFF.

The chain carries TRBV7-2 and TRBJ1-2; TRBD1 might be the D (5 bases). Looked up from germline, CDR1 is SGHTA and CDR2 is FQGNSA. The length of the CDR3 is 12 residues. Trimming cost V 3 bases and J 8 bases, with 10 bases left between them. The CDR3 is CASSFQGGGYTF. The DNA for the CDR3 is TGTGCCAGCAGCTTTCAGGGAGGCGGCTACACCTTC.

This clone has a single count. This rearrangement joins TRBV7-9 to TRBJ2-7; D call uncertain. The CDR3 has 11 amino acids. Germline CDR1 reads SEHNR; CDR2 reads FQNEAQ (reference sequence). The V gene lost 2 bases and the J gene lost 4 bases, with 3 bases spanning the gap. Here the CDR3 DNA reads TGTGCCAGCAGCTTATGGTACGAGCAGTACTTC. It translates to CASSLWYEQYF.

The chain recombines TRBV10-1 with TRBJ2-3; 11 bases are shared with TRBD1. CDR1 is WNHNN and CDR2 is SYGVQD in the germline V gene (reference sequence). The CDR3 spans 16 residues. V trimming: 7 bases; J trimming: 6 bases; junction bases outside the gene matches: 12. CDR3 region: CASTLIKGQGVDTQYF. CDR3 coding DNA: TGCGCCAGCACCCTCATTAAGGGACAGGGGGTGGATACGCAGTATTTT.

The V call is TRBV5-6, the J call TRBJ2-7; D gene ambiguous. The CDR3 sequence is 13 residues long. The germline gives CDR1 SGHDT, CDR2 YYEEEE. Trimming left V 3 bases short and J 2 bases short, with 9 bases between. CDR3 sequence reads: CASSYRQPYEQYF. The CDR3 DNA follows: TGTGCCAGCAGCTACCGCCAACCCTACGAGCAGTACTTC.

V is TRBV29-1 and J is TRBJ1-1; D gene ambiguous. Germline V gene sequence: CDR1 SQVTM, CDR2 ANQGSEA. V lost 0 bases, J lost 1 base, and 3 bases lay in between. The CDR3 is 12 amino acids. CDR3 nucleotides: TGCAGCGTTGAAGATAAGAACACTGAAGCTTTCTTT. It codes for CSVEDKNTEAFF.

CDR3 residues: CASSQDRGQYNSPLHF. The CDR3 region has the DNA TGTGCCAGCAGCCAAGATCGGGGGCAGTATAATTCACCCCTCCACTTT. V gene TRBV14 combines with J gene TRBJ1-6, with D perhaps TRBD1 (6 bases). Germline loops: CDR1 SGHDN, CDR2 FVKESK. This CDR3 has 16 residues. V was pared by 0 bases and J by 4 bases, with 10 bases between.